These 11 T cell receptor beta chains came from one sample sequenced in a study of T cells in Graves' hyperthyroidism and ophthalmopathy. RNA transcripts were the template for amplifying TCR beta CDR3 regions. First-round RT-PCR with HTBI primers amplified the TCR CDR3 region. TCRdb itself ran the multiplex PCR reads through MiXCR, one entry per CDR3 protein. The table has hundreds of thousands of distinct CDR3 sequences, 11% to 15% seen once. Sequencing was done on a sample of blood. These receptors were collected from a woman aged 30 to 39 with Graves' hyperthyroidism.

This clonotype was counted at least ten times. The chain couples TRBV28 to TRBJ2-3; perhaps TRBD1 as D (6 bases). This CDR3 has 15 residues. V dropped 6 bases and J dropped 7 bases, with 20 bases sitting between them. The germline V gene has CDR1 MDHEN and CDR2 SYDVKM. For the CDR3, the DNA is TGTGCCAGCAGACCCTCAGGGGCAGCGTCAAATACGCAGTATTTT. It translates to CASRPSGAASNTQYF.

The table lists this clonotype with many counts. V is TRBV12-3 or TRBV12-4 and J is TRBJ1-2; possible D gene TRBD1, 5 bases. Trimming removed 7 bases at V and 7 bases at J, with 16 bases between. The CDR3 runs 13 residues. CDR3 amino acids: CASTRLGDVGYTF. In nucleotides, the CDR3 is TGTGCCAGCACTCGTTTAGGGGACGTTGGCTACACCTTC.

The chain links TRBV3-1 to TRBJ2-5; 8 positions agree with TRBD2. CDR1 LGHDT and CDR2 YNNKEL come from the germline V gene (reference sequence). The CDR3 runs 15 residues. V was clipped by 4 bases and J by 1 base; unmatched bases: 5. In DNA, the CDR3 is TGTGCCAGCAGCCGAAATAGCGGGATCCAAGAGACCCAGTACTTC. Encoded protein: CASSRNSGIQETQYF.

The CDR3 region is CSAERDALNTEAFF. CDR3 DNA: TGCAGTGCGGAACGGGACGCTTTGAACACTGAAGCTTTCTTT. This chain uses TRBV20-1 with TRBJ1-1; D possibly corresponds to TRBD1 (5 bases). From germline, CDR1 is DFQATT and CDR2 SNEGSKA (reference sequence). The CDR3 is 14 amino acids. With 6 bases removed from V and 0 bases from J, the gap between germline ends came to 14 bases.

This clonotype was detected ten times or more. The chain employs TRBV20-1 and TRBJ2-7, with D hard to call. CDR3 length: 13 residues. Trimming left V 5 bases short and J 5 bases short, with 16 bases between. CDR1 is DFQATT and CDR2 is SNEGSKA in the germline V gene (reference sequence). The CDR3 spells CSALGQATHEQYF. CDR3 DNA: TGCAGTGCTCTCGGGCAGGCTACCCACGAGCAGTACTTC.

This clonotype was detected many times. V gene TRBV12-3 or TRBV12-4 combines with J gene TRBJ2-7; D is perhaps TRBD1 or TRBD2 (5 bases each). There are 13 residues in the CDR3. The V end lost 6 bases, the J end lost 5 bases, and 14 bases lay between the germline ends. The CDR3 DNA follows: TGTGCCAGCAGGTTGCAGGGAGCCGACGAGCAGTACTTC. It encodes CASRLQGADEQYF.

This clonotype was recorded many times. The gene calls are TRBV6-1 and TRBJ2-1, with 9 bases matching TRBD2. Germline loops: CDR1 MNHNS, CDR2 SASEGT. Germline trimming cut 7 bases from V and 6 bases from J; bases unmatched to any gene: 10. This CDR3 has 15 amino acids. CDR3 sequence (DNA): TGTGCCAGCAAAACCGGAGCGGGAGGTCTCAATGAGCAGTTCTTC. Translation gives CASKTGAGGLNEQFF.

This clonotype was seen a handful of times. This sequence joins TRBV9 and TRBJ2-2; no firm D call. Per germline, CDR1 SGDLS and CDR2 YYNGEE. V was clipped by 5 bases and J by 3 bases, with 17 bases between them. This CDR3 contains 16 residues. The CDR3 region is CASSQFRVWDTGELFF. CDR3 sequence (DNA): TGTGCCAGCAGTCAATTTAGGGTGTGGGACACCGGGGAGCTGTTTTTT.

This clonotype was counted many times. The J gene is TRBJ2-2, the V gene TRBV2, with D uncertain. Trimming took off 7 bases at V and 2 bases at J, with 14 bases between the two ends. Germline lookup yields CDR1 SNHLY and CDR2 FYNNEI. The length of the CDR3 is 15 residues. The DNA of the CDR3 is TGTGCCAGCAAGAGTGCTGGAACAAACACCGGGGAGCTGTTTTTT. It specifies CASKSAGTNTGELFF.

At least ten counts were recorded for this clonotype. The chain joins TRBV2 to TRBJ1-1, with 7 bases that match TRBD1. This CDR3 is 13 amino acids long. Germline V lookup: CDR1 SNHLY, CDR2 FYNNEI. V lost 10 bases to trimming and J lost 3 bases; unmatched junction nucleotides: 8. The CDR3 coding sequence is TGTGCCACCCGGGGGGACAGCTACACTGAAGCTTTCTTT. Its translation: CATRGDSYTEAFF.

This clonotype was counted between two and nine times. This chain connects TRBV5-6 to TRBJ1-1; D perhaps matches TRBD1 (5 bases). This CDR3 has 14 amino acids. Trimming took 4 bases from V and 3 from J, leaving 13 bases between them. Looked up from germline, CDR1 is SGHDT and CDR2 is YYEEEE. The CDR3 region has the DNA TGTGCCAGCAGCCGCGTCAGGGTATACACTGAAGCTTTCTTT. This translates into CASSRVRVYTEAFF.